A selection of T cell receptor beta chains follows, all from one sample in a study of CD8 T cells in Susac syndrome. TCRdb independently ran MiXCR on the immunoSEQ multiplex PCR reads; one entry per CDR3 protein. The sample holds about 73,000 distinct CDR3 sequences, just under 95% seen once. Sequencing input: CD8+ T cells from PBMCs. These receptors came from a human donor with multiple sclerosis. Each CDR3 is given with its conserved first and last residue.

cdr3_aa	j_call	v_call
CASSLMGAGGYTF	TRBJ1-2	TRBV27
CASSLERTSAETQYF	TRBJ2-5	TRBV11-2
CASSLMTSGRALVYEQYF	TRBJ2-7	TRBV27
CASSVVGGNTGELFF	TRBJ2-2	TRBV9
CASSQVRERERYDTQYF	TRBJ2-3	TRBV3-1
CASSHPESPEGQYF	TRBJ2-7	TRBV4-2
CASSHLLRDTEAFF	TRBJ1-1	TRBV4-1
CASSELYTMGFADTQYF	TRBJ2-3	TRBV25-1
CASSPSGEEQFF	TRBJ2-1	TRBV18
CASRVGGSYGYTF	TRBJ1-2	TRBV19
CSASLNDRSYEQYF	TRBJ2-7	TRBV20-1
CASSPLGQGTTEAFF	TRBJ1-1	TRBV18
CASSSLKGGGPGETQYF	TRBJ2-5	TRBV7-7
CATSQLPRDRGRSDTQYF	TRBJ2-3	TRBV15
CASSPDPGENTEAFF	TRBJ1-1	TRBV3-1
CASSLADRGEKLFF	TRBJ1-4	TRBV7-9
CASSQDSGSGETQYF	TRBJ2-5	TRBV3-1
CASSVVRGTNNSPLHF	TRBJ1-6	TRBV9
CASSPGPTGELFF	TRBJ2-2	TRBV5-4
CASFPRDSSYNEQFF	TRBJ2-1	TRBV12-3/TRBV12-4
CATDGRDKHGYTF	TRBJ1-2	TRBV7-9
CSVPRDGIYGYTF	TRBJ1-2	TRBV29-1
CASSVTGGGEKLFF	TRBJ1-4	TRBV7-9
CASSQEVSLGAEAFF	TRBJ1-1	TRBV4-1
CASSPGQGGYTF	TRBJ1-2	TRBV7-2
CASSFVWGADTQYF	TRBJ2-3	TRBV27
CASSGTGWSGYTF	TRBJ1-2	TRBV25-1
CSVEESTAGVGEQYF	TRBJ2-7	TRBV29-1
CASGLEPTVMNTEAFF	TRBJ1-1	TRBV12-5
CSVEVGQRESYTF	TRBJ1-2	TRBV29-1
CSVEDNRHGLFF	TRBJ1-4	TRBV29-1
CASSVYRETNYGYTF	TRBJ1-2	TRBV19
CASSFGRGTGGTEAFF	TRBJ1-1	TRBV5-5
CASGGARETEAFF	TRBJ1-1	TRBV9
CSVEPGGGGVEQYF	TRBJ2-7	TRBV29-1
CSVGEGVLSYEQYF	TRBJ2-7	TRBV29-1
CASSTYLTDTQYF	TRBJ2-3	TRBV19
CASSWGLLNTYEQYF	TRBJ2-7	TRBV7-2
CAWGWGGTEAFF	TRBJ1-1	TRBV30
CSVEGGAYNEQFF	TRBJ2-1	TRBV29-1
CASSQDASTVYEQYF	TRBJ2-7	TRBV4-3
CASSSDRGRGKNIQYF	TRBJ2-4	TRBV7-2
CSVEDDRGTEAFF	TRBJ1-1	TRBV29-1